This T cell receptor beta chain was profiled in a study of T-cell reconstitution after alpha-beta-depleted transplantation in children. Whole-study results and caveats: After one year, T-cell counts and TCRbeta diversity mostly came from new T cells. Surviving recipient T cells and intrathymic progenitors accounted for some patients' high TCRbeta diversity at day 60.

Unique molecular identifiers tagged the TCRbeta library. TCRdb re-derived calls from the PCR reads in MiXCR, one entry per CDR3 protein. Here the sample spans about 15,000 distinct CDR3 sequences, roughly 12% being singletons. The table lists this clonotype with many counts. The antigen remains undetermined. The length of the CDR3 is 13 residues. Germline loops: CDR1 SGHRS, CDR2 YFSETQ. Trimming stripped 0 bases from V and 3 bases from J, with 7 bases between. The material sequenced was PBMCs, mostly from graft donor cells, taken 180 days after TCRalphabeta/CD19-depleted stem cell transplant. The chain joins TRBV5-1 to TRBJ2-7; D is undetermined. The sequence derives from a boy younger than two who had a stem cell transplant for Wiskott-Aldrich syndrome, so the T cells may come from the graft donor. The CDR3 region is CASSLVGNYEQYF. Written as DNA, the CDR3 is TGCGCCAGCAGCTTGGTAGGCAACTACGAGCAGTACTTC. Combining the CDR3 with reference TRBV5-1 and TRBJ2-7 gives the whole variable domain KAGVTQTPRYLIKTRGQQVTLSCSPISGHRSVSWYQQTPGQGLQFLFEYFSETQRNKGNFPGRFSGRQFSNSRSEMNVSTLELGDSALYLCASSLVGNYEQYFGPGTRLTVT.